This T cell receptor (beta chain) was identified during a study of tumor-infiltrating lymphocytes in localized non-small cell lung cancer. Study as a whole: The cohort mixed smokers and never-smokers, several histologies, and some post-neoadjuvant-chemotherapy samples. General study results and limits: TCR sequencing covered a subset of patients with enough tissue. Higher tumor T cell infiltration than in uninvolved lung was supported by TCRbeta sequencing. Each assay used a separate piece of the same tissue.

In regard to this clone: Antigen unknown.

The assay was immunoSEQ multiplex PCR, and TCRdb's table has in-frame clones only and misses some. The sample records 11,000 to 15,000 clones, under 70% being singletons. The V end was cut by 4 bases, the J end by 5 bases, with 15 bases between. Germline values: CDR1 SGHRS, CDR2 YFSETQ. This CDR3 is 15 amino acids long. Sequencing was done on a sample of uninvolved lung tissue not adjacent to the tumor. The sequence was collected from a human donor with non-small cell lung cancer. V gene TRBV5-1 combines with J gene TRBJ1-4; D possibly corresponds to TRBD1 (5 bases). CDR3 nucleotide sequence: TGCGCCAGCAGCCGGGACGGGACGGACAATGAAAAACTGTTTTTT. Translating gives CASSRDGTDNEKLFF. The full variable domain, in which reference TRBV5-1 and TRBJ1-4 provide the parts outside the CDR3, is KAGVTQTPRYLIKTRGQQVTLSCSPISGHRSVSWYQQTPGQGLQFLFEYFSETQRNKGNFPGRFSGRQFSNSRSEMNVSTLELGDSALYLCASSRDGTDNEKLFFGSGTQLSVL.